This record concerns one T cell receptor (beta chain) sequence. Trimming took 5 bases from V and 1 from J, leaving 7 bases between them. Germline CDR1 reads KGHDR; CDR2 reads SFDVKD. The CDR3 is 13 residues long. This sample was taken from a study of blood T cell repertoires in COVID-19. Profiled with immunoSEQ multiplex PCR; TCRdb holds only in-frame clones, not every one. The table shows just under 75,000 clones, with roughly 88% occurring only once. The sequence derives from a man older than 75 with active or convalescent COVID-19. The specimen sequenced was peripheral blood. V usage is TRBV24-1 and J usage is TRBJ2-5, with D possibly matching TRBD1 (5 bases). The CDR3 reads CATSGGSQETQYF. CDR3 coding DNA: TGTGCCACCAGTGGGGGCTCCCAAGAGACCCAGTACTTC.